This paragraph covers one T cell receptor (beta chain) sequence. No antigen is known for it. This specimen belongs to a study of shared clonotypes between healthy human individuals. V lost 3 bases, J lost 4 bases, and 3 bases stayed unmatched. The germline V gene has CDR1 SGHRS and CDR2 YFSETQ. The CDR3 extends over 13 amino acids. The input for sorted-subset replicate PCRs was about 210 ng DNA, some 30,000 T cell genomes. Data came from immunoSEQ multiplex PCR; TCRdb stores just in-frame clones and leaves some out. The sample lists roughly 2.5 million clones; around nine tenths were seen once. CD4+ cells underwent separation, giving CD45RA+ naive and CD45RA-negative memory subsets. The study's findings and limits: Since donors were few, the genetic and exposure-history diversity represented was limited. Exclusively blood specimens were collected; tissue repertoires likely differ.

This sequence originates from a man aged 18 to 35 in good health. J is TRBJ2-5 and V is TRBV5-1; 7 nucleotides agree with TRBD1. The sample was naive CD4+ T cells sorted from blood. Subset: CD45RA+ positively selected. The DNA for the CDR3 is TGCGCCAGCAGCTACAGGGGTGCAGAGACCCAGTACTTC. Protein product: CASSYRGAETQYF.